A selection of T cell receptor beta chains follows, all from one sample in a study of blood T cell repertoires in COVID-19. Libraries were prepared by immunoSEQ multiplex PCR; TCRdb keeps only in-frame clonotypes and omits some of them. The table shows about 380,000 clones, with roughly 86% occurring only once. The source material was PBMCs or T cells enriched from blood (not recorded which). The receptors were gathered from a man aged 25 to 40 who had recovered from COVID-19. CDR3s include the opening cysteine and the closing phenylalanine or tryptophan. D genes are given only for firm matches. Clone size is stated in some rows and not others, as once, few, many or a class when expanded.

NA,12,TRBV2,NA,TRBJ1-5,TGTGCCAGCTTGGGGGGAAATCAGCCCCAGCATTTT,CASLGGNQPQHF
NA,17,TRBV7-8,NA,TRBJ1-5,TGTGCCAGCAGCCCCAGAAGTGGCCAGGGGAGCAATCAGCCCCAGCATTTT,CASSPRSGQGSNQPQHF
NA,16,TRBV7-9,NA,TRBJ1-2,TGTGCCAGCAGCTCCTTACAGGGACTAGCTAACTATGGCTACACCTTC,CASSSLQGLANYGYTF
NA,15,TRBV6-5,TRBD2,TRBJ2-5,TGTGCCAGCAGTTCAAGCGGGGGGCAGGGAGAGACCCAGTACTTC,CASSSSGGQGETQYF
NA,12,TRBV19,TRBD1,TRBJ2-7,TGTGCCAGCTCCCAGGGGGCGAGGGAGCAGTACTTC,CASSQGAREQYF
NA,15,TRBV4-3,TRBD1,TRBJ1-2,TGCGCCAGCAGCCACGTAGGACAGGGAGCAAGCGCCTACACCTTC,CASSHVGQGASAYTF
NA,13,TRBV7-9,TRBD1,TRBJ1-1,TGTGCCAGCAGCTTAGAGGGGGCCCCTGAAGCTTTCTTT,CASSLEGAPEAFF
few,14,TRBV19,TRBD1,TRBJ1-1,TGTGCCAGTAGTATCGGGACAGGGAACACTGAAGCTTTCTTT,CASSIGTGNTEAFF
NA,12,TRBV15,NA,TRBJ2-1,TGTGCCACCCGGAGCTCCTACAATGAGCAGTTCTTC,CATRSSYNEQFF
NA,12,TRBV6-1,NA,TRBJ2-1,TGTGCCAGCAGTGAAGTGAGGGATGAGCAGTTCTTC,CASSEVRDEQFF
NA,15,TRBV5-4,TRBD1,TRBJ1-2,TGTGCCAGCAGCCAGGGACAGGGGAGTAACTATGGCTACACCTTC,CASSQGQGSNYGYTF
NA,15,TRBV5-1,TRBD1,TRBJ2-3,TGCGCCAGCAGCCCGACAGGGACAAGTCCAGATACGCAGTATTTT,CASSPTGTSPDTQYF
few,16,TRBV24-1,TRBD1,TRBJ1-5,TGTGCCACCCAGCCGGGACAGCCCCTAGGCAATCAGCCCCAGCATTTT,CATQPGQPLGNQPQHF
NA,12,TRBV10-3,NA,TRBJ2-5,TGTGCCATCAGTGAGAGCGGGGAGACCCAGTACTTC,CAISESGETQYF
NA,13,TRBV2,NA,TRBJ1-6,TGTGCCAGCAGTACAGACTATAATTCACCCCTCCACTTT,CASSTDYNSPLHF
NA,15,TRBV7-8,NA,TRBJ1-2,TGTGCCAGCAGCTCCCCGTCCTCGCGGGGAAACGGCTACACCTTC,CASSSPSSRGNGYTF
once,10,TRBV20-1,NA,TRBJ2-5,TGCAGTGCACCCCAGGGGACCCAGTACTTC,CSAPQGTQYF
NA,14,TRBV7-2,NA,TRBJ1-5,TGTGCCAGCAGCCCGGGGGGTCTTAATCAGCCCCAGCATTTT,CASSPGGLNQPQHF
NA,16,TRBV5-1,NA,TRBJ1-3,TGCGCCAGCAGCTTGGCTGGACATCGGTTTGGAAACACCATATATTTT,CASSLAGHRFGNTIYF
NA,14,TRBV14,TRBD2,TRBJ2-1,TGTGCCAGCAGCGAAGGGACTAGCGGGGTTGAGCAGTTCTTC,CASSEGTSGVEQFF
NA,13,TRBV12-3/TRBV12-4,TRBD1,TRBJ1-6,TGTGCCAGCAGCAAGGGGGCCCGATCACCCCTCCACTTT,CASSKGARSPLHF
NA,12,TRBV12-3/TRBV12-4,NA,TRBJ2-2,TGTGCCTCCGGCGGGTACACCGGGGAGCTGTTTTTT,CASGGYTGELFF
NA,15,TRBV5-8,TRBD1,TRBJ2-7,TGTGCCAGCAGCTTGGAGGGACAGGGGGGCTACGAGCAGTACTTC,CASSLEGQGGYEQYF
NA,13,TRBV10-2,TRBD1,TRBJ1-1,TGCGCCAGCAGGGGGACAGAAGGGGCTGAAGCTTTCTTT,CASRGTEGAEAFF
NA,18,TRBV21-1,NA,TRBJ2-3,TGTGCCAGCAGCAACAGGGGGGCGGGACAGGAACGCACAGATACGCAGTATTTT,CASSNRGAGQERTDTQYF
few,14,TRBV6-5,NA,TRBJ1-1,TGTGCCAGCAGACTTTTGACAGGACCCACTGAAGCTTTCTTT,CASRLLTGPTEAFF
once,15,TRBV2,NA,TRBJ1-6,TGTGCCAGCAGTGATGCCGGTAAAGGGGTTTCACCCCTCCACTTT,CASSDAGKGVSPLHF
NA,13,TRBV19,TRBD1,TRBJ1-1,TGTGCCAGTAGTTCCCGGACAGGTGGAGGAGCTTTCTTT,CASSSRTGGGAFF
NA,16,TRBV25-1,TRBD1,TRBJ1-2,TGTGCCAGCAGTGAAGGGACAGGGGGCGCAGTTAGTGGCTACACCTTC,CASSEGTGGAVSGYTF
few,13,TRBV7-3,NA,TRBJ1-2,TGTGCCAGCAGCAAGGACAGCTCCTATGGCTACACCTTC,CASSKDSSYGYTF
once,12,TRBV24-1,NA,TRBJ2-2,TGTGCCACCAGTGGGCGGACCGGGGAGCTGTTTTTT,CATSGRTGELFF
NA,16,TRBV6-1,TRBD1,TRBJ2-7,TGTGCCAGCAGTGAAGCATACAGGGGACAGGGCTACGAGCAGTACTTC,CASSEAYRGQGYEQYF
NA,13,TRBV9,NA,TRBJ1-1,TGTGCCAGCAGCTTGCGGGGAGACACTGAAGCTTTCTTT,CASSLRGDTEAFF
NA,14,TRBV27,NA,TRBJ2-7,TGTGCCAGCAGTCCCGTTAGTATTTCCTACGAGCAGTACTTC,CASSPVSISYEQYF
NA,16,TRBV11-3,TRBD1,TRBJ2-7,TGTGCCAGCAGCCGAACTTCGACAGGGGGCAAATACGAGCAGTACTTC,CASSRTSTGGKYEQYF
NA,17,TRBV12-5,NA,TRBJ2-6,TGTGCTAGTGGTTTGGCCGTCTCAGGGGCTGGGGCCAACGTCCTGACTTTC,CASGLAVSGAGANVLTF
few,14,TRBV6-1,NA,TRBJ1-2,TGTGCCAGCAGTGAAGGTGCAGGATTCAATGGCTACACCTTC,CASSEGAGFNGYTF
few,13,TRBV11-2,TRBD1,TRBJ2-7,TGTGCCAGCAGCTTAGAAGGGGGCGGCGAGCAGTACTTC,CASSLEGGGEQYF
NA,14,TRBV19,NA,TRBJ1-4,TGTGCCAGTAAGGGAGTAACGGGCGATGAAAAACTGTTTTTT,CASKGVTGDEKLFF
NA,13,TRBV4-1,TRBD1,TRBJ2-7,TGCGCCAGCAGCCAAGTCAGGGGGCACGAGCAGTACTTC,CASSQVRGHEQYF
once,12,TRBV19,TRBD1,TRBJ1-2,TGTGCCAGCACAGGGGGCGTGGATGGCTACACCTTC,CASTGGVDGYTF
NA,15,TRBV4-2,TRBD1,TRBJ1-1,TGTGCCAGCAGCGGGTCGGACAGGGCGGGGGCTGAAGCTTTCTTT,CASSGSDRAGAEAFF
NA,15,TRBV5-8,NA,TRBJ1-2,TGTGCCAGCAGGTTGGGCAGGGGCGGTAACTATGGCTACACCTTC,CASRLGRGGNYGYTF
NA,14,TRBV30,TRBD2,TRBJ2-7,TGTGCCTGGAGTGTAGCGGGGGGCGGTTACGAGCAGTACTTC,CAWSVAGGGYEQYF
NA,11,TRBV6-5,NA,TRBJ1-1,TGTGCCAGCACCTACGGGTGGAGAGCTTTCTTT,CASTYGWRAFF